What follows describes a single T cell receptor beta chain. Its antigen is unknown. This sample was taken from a study of long-term antiretroviral therapy in people with HIV. Whole-study findings and limits: On ART adherence, viral resistance or therapy changes, no data were available.

Per individual, the PBMC samples numbered at least one pre-ART and at least two post-ART. The libraries were made with immunoSEQ v3.0 at survey level. The assay was immunoSEQ multiplex PCR, and TCRdb's table has in-frame clones only and misses some. The sample lists 7,500 to 10,000 clones, approximately 78% occurring once. This CDR3 has 13 amino acids. Germline loops: CDR1 SGHRS, CDR2 YFSETQ. The ends were cut back, 4 bases at V and 2 bases at J, with 9 bases in the middle. This clonotype was sampled from a man aged 35-49 years with HIV. The source material was unsorted PBMCs, sampled 0.7 years after starting antiretroviral therapy. The gene calls are TRBV5-1 and TRBJ1-1; D is uncertain. CDR3 coding DNA: TGCGCCAGCAGCCGCGTCGTTAACACTGAAGCTTTCTTT. This translates into CASSRVVNTEAFF. The full variable domain, rest sourced from reference TRBV5-1 and TRBJ1-1, is KAGVTQTPRYLIKTRGQQVTLSCSPISGHRSVSWYQQTPGQGLQFLFEYFSETQRNKGNFPGRFSGRQFSNSRSEMNVSTLELGDSALYLCASSRVVNTEAFFGQGTRLTVV.